This T cell receptor beta chain was sequenced in a study of T cell changes during pregnancy in multiple sclerosis. Clones were read by immunoSEQ multiplex PCR, and TCRdb kept only the in-frame ones, dropping some. The table lists under 50,000 clones, about 90% of them singletons. V shed 6 bases and J 7 bases; nucleotides not matched to a gene: 9. CDR1 is MDHEN, CDR2 SYDVKM, per germline. This CDR3 comprises 15 residues. Sample: peripheral blood, taken in the first trimester of pregnancy. This receptor was obtained from a female donor in good health, enrolled as a control in a pregnancy study. The chain combines TRBV28 with TRBJ1-4, with 9 bases matching TRBD1. CDR3 loop: CASSPGDRESEKLFF. DNA for the CDR3: TGTGCCAGCAGCCCAGGGGACAGGGAGAGTGAAAAACTGTTTTTT.